Detailed here is one T cell receptor (beta chain). Its antigen is unknown. For each subset, genomic DNA was distributed in equal portions over several immunoSEQ plates. The table came from immunoSEQ multiplex PCR; TCRdb's copy has only in-frame clones and leaves some out. Altogether roughly 1,800,000 clones are present, over 85% being singletons, with the ten largest covering 0.95% to 1.5%. This sample was included in a study of shared clonotypes between healthy human individuals. It was CD45RO-negative cells, positively selected for CCR7, that made up naive CD8 cells, with terminally differentiated effector memory CD45RA+ cells excluded. General observations from the study: Rarefaction demonstrated incomplete sorted-subset sequencing despite large depth. In this cohort, only blood was sampled, and tissue repertoires likely differ.

CDR1 is SGDLS, CDR2 YYNGEE, per germline. Trimming pared 0 bases from V and 7 bases from J, leaving 19 bases between. The length of the CDR3 is 16 residues. The J gene is TRBJ1-2, the V gene TRBV9, with D perhaps matching TRBD1 (5 bases). The sequence was obtained from a young man in good health. Specimen: naive CD8+ T cells sorted from blood. The CDR3 is CASSVGGGAGHFGYTF. CDR3 in DNA: TGTGCCAGCAGCGTAGGGGGAGGAGCAGGGCATTTTGGCTACACCTTC.